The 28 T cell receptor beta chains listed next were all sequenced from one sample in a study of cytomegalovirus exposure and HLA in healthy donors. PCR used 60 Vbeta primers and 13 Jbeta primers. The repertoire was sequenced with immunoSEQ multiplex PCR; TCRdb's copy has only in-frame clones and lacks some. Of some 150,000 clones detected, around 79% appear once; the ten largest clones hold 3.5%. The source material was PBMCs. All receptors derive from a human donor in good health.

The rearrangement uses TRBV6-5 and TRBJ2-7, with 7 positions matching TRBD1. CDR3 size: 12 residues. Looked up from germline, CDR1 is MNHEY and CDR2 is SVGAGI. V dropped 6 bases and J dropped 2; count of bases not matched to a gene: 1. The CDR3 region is CASSRGTYEQYF. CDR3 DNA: TGTGCCAGCAGCAGGGGGACCTACGAGCAGTACTTC.

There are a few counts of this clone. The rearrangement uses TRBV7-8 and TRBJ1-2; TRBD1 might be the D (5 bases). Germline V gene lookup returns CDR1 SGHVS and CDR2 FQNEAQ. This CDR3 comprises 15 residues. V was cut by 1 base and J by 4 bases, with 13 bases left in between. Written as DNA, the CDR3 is TGTGCCAGCAGCTTAGGCAGGGTGGTTAGCTATGGCTACACCTTC. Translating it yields CASSLGRVVSYGYTF. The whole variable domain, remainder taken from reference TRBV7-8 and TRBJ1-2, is GAGVSQSPRYKVAKRGQDVALRCDPISGHVSLFWYQQALGQGPEFLTYFQNEAQLDKSGLPSDRFFAERPEGSVSTLKIQRTQQEDSAVYLCASSLGRVVSYGYTFGSGTRLTVV.

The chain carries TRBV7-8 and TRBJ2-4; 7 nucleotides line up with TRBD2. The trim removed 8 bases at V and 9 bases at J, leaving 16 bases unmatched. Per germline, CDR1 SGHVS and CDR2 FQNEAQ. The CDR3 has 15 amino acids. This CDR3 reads CASRPVGGTEGIQYF. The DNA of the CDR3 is TGTGCCAGCCGCCCCGTGGGGGGGACCGAGGGCATTCAGTACTTC.

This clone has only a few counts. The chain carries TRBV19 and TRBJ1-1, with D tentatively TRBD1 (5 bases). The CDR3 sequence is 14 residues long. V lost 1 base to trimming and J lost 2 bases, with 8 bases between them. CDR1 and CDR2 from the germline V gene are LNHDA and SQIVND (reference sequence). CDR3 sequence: CASSIGQSNTEAFF. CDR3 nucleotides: TGTGCCAGTAGTATAGGACAGTCAAACACTGAAGCTTTCTTT.

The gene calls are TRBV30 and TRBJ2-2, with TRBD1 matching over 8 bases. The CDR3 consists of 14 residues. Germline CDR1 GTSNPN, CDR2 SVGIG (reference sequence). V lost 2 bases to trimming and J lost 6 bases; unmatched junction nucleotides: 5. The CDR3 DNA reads TGTGCCTGGAGTACGACAGGGGTGGCCGGGGAGCTGTTTTTT. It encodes CAWSTTGVAGELFF.

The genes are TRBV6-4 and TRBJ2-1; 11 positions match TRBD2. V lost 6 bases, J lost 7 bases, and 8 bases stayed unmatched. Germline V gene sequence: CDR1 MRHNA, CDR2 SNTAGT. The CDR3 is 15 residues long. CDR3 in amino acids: CASRELAGVPNEQFF. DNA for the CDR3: TGTGCCAGCAGGGAACTAGCGGGAGTTCCTAATGAGCAGTTCTTC.

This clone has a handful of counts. CDR3: CASSASGLPPNEQFF. CDR3 DNA sequence: TGTGCCAGCAGCGCTTCGGGACTACCTCCCAATGAGCAGTTCTTC. J is TRBJ2-1 and V is TRBV9; 7 bases match TRBD2. The V gene's germline CDR1 is SGDLS and CDR2 YYNGEE. The V gene end was trimmed by 3 bases and the J gene end by 6 bases; junction bases not matched to a gene: 9. The CDR3 covers 15 residues.

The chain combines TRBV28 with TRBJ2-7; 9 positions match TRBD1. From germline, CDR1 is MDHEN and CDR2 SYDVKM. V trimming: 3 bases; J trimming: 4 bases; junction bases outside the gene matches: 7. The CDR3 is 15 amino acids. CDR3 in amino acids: CASSFPDRGVYEQYF. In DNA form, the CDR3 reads TGTGCCAGCAGTTTCCCGGACAGGGGCGTGTACGAGCAGTACTTC.

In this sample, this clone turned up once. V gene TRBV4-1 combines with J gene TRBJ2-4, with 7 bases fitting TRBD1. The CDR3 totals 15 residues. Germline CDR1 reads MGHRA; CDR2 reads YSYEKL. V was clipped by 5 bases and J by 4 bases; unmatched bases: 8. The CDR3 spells CASSDLTGTKNIQYF. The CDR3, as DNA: TGCGCCAGCAGCGACCTGACAGGGACAAAAAACATTCAGTACTTC.

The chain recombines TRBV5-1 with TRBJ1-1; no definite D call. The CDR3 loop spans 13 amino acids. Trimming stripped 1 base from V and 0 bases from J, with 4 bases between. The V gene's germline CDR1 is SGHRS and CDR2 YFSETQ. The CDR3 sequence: CASSLSVNTEAFF. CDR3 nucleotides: TGCGCCAGCAGCTTGTCGGTGAACACTGAAGCTTTCTTT.

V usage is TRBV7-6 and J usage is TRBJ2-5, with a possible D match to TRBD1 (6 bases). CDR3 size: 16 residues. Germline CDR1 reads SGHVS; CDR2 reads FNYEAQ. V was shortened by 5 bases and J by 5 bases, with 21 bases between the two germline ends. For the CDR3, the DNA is TGTGCCAGCAGCGGACCTGTATGGGGGCGCATCGAGACCCAGTACTTC. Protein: CASSGPVWGRIETQYF.

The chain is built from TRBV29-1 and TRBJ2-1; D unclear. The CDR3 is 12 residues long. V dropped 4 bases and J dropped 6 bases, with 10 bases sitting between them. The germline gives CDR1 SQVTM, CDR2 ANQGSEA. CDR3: CSVARVGNEQFF. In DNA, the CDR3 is TGCAGCGTTGCCCGGGTGGGCAATGAGCAGTTCTTC.

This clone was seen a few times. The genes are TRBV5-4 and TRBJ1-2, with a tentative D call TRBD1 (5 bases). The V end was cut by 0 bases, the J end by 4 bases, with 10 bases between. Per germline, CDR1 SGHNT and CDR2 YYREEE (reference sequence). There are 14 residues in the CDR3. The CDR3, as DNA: TGTGCCAGCAGCTTGGACAGGAGCCTCTATGGCTACACCTTC. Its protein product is CASSLDRSLYGYTF. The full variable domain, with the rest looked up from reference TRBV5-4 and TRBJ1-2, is ETGVTQSPTHLIKTRGQQVTLRCSSQSGHNTVSWYQQALGQGPQFIFQYYREEENGRGNFPPRFSGLQFPNYSSELNVNALELDDSALYLCASSLDRSLYGYTFGSGTRLTVV.

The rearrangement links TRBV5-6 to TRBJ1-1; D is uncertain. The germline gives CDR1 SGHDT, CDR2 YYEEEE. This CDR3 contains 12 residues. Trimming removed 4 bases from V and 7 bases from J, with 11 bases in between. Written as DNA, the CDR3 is TGTGCCAGCAGCCTAGCGGCCCGTGAAGCTTTCTTT. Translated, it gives CASSLAAREAFF.

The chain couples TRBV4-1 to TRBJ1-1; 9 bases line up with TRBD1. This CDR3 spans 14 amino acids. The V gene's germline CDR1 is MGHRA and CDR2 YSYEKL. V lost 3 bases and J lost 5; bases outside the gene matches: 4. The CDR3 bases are TGCGCCAGCAGCCAGGACGGGACAGGGACTGAAGCTTTCTTT. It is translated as CASSQDGTGTEAFF.

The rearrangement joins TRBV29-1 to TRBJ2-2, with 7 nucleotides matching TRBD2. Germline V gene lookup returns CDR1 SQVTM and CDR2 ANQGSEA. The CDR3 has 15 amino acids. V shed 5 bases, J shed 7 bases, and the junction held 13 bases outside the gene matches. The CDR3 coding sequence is TGCAGCGTTTGGTTTAGCGGGCCCCGCGGCGGGGAGCTGTTTTTT. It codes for CSVWFSGPRGGELFF.

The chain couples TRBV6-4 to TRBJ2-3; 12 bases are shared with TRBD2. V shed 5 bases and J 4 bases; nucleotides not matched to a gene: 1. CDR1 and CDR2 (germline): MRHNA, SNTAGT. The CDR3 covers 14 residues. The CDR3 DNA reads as TGTGCCAGCAGTCTAGCGGGGGGGCCAGATACGCAGTATTTT. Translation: CASSLAGGPDTQYF.

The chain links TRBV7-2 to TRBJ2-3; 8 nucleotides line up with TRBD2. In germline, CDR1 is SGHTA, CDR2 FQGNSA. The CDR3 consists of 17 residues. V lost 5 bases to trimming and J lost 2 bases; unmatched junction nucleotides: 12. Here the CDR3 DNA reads TGTGCCAGCAGCCCCCCTTCGGGGGGGTTACTCACAGATACGCAGTATTTT. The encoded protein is CASSPPSGGLLTDTQYF.

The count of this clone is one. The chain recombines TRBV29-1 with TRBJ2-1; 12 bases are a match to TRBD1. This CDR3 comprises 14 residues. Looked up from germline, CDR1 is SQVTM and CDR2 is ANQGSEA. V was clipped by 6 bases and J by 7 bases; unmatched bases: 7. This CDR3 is CSVSRDRGQNEQFF. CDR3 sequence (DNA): TGCAGCGTCTCGAGGGACAGGGGGCAGAATGAGCAGTTCTTC.

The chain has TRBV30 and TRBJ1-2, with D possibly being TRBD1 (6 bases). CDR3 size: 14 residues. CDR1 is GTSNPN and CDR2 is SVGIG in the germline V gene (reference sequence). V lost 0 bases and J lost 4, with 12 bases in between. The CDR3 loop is CAWSVRGGSYGYTF. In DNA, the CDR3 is TGTGCCTGGAGTGTACGAGGGGGAAGCTATGGCTACACCTTC.

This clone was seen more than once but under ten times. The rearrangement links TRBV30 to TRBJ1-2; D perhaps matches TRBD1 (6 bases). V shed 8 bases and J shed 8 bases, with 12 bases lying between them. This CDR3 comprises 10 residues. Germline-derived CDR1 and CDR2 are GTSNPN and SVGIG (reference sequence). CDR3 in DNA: TGTGCCCTGGGGGGGCCCGGCTACACCTTC. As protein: CALGGPGYTF.

CDR3 nucleotide sequence: TGTGCCAGCACCGATAGGGGGACTGGAAACACCATATATTTT. It codes for CASTDRGTGNTIYF. The V gene is TRBV6-6, the J gene TRBJ1-3; possibly TRBD1 for D (6 bases). V was pared by 7 bases and J by 2 bases, with 12 bases between. In germline, CDR1 is MNHNY, CDR2 SVGAGI (reference sequence). The CDR3 loop spans 14 amino acids.

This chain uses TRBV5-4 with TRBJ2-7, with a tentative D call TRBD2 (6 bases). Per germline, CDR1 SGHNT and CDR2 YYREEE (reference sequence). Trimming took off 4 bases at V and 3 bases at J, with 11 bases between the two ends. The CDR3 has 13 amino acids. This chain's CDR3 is CASSLGGVYEQYF. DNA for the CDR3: TGTGCCAGCAGCCTGGGCGGGGTCTACGAGCAGTACTTC. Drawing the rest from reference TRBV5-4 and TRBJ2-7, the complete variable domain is ETGVTQSPTHLIKTRGQQVTLRCSSQSGHNTVSWYQQALGQGPQFIFQYYREEENGRGNFPPRFSGLQFPNYSSELNVNALELDDSALYLCASSLGGVYEQYFGPGTRLTVT.

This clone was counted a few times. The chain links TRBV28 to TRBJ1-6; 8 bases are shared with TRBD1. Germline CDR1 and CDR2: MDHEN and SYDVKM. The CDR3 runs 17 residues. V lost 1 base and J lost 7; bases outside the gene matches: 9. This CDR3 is CASSLFRAGGLNSPLHF. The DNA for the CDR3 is TGTGCCAGCAGTTTATTTCGGGCAGGGGGCTTGAATTCACCCCTCCACTTT.

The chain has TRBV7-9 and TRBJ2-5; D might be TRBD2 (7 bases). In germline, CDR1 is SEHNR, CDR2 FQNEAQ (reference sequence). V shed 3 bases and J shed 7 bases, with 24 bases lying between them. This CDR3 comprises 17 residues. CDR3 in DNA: TGTGCCAGCAGCTTGGGTTTACGGGGGGCGAGGTTAGCGACCCAGTACTTC. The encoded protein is CASSLGLRGARLATQYF.

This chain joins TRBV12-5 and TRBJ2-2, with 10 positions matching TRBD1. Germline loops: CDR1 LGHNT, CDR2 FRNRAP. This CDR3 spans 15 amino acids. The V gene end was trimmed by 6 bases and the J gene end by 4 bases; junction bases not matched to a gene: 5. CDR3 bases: TGTGCTAGTGGCTCCGGGACAGGGGTCACCGGGGAGCTGTTTTTT. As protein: CASGSGTGVTGELFF.

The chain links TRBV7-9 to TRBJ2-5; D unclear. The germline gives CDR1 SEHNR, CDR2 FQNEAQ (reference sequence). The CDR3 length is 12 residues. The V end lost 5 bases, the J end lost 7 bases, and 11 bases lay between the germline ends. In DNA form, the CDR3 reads TGTGCCAGCAGCCAACACGTTGGGACCCAGTACTTC. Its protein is CASSQHVGTQYF. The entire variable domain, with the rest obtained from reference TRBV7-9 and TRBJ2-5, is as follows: DTGVSQNPRHKITKRGQNVTFRCDPISEHNRLYWYRQTLGQGPEFLTYFQNEAQLEKSRLLSDRFSAERPKGSFSTLEIQRTEQGDSAMYLCASSQHVGTQYFGPGTRLLVL.

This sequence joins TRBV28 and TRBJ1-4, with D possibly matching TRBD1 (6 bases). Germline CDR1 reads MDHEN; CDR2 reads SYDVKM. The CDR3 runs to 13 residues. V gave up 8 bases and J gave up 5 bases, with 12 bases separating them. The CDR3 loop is CASSGQRNEKLFF. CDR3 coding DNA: TGTGCCAGCTCCGGACAGAGAAATGAAAAACTGTTTTTT.